The rows below give T cell receptor beta chains drawn from one sample of a study of blood T cell repertoires in COVID-19. Only in-frame clones appear in the TCRdb table, and some are missing; sequencing was by immunoSEQ multiplex PCR. Counted here are about 400,000 clones, 70% to 90% occurring once; the ten biggest clones make up 1.5% to 2%. Material for sequencing was PBMCs or T cells enriched from blood (not recorded which). The source of these receptors is a man in his forties or fifties in a cohort exposed to, infected with or recovered from COVID-19 (not recorded which). Both conserved end residues are part of each CDR3. Each record gives: J gene, V gene, D gene, clone size, CDR3 DNA, CDR3 protein. A D gene is named only where the DNA matches it firmly. A row's size may be missing; if present it is once, few, many or a size class.

j_gene: TRBJ2-1; v_gene: TRBV5-1; d_gene: TRBD2; abundance: NA; CDR3nt: TGCGCCAGCAGCTGGGCCGGGACTAGCGGGAGTAATGAGCAGTTCTTC; CDR3aa: CASSWAGTSGSNEQFF
j_gene: TRBJ2-3; v_gene: TRBV7-3; d_gene: NA; abundance: NA; CDR3nt: TGTGCCAGCAGCTTAAATTCGGCAGATACGCAGTATTTT; CDR3aa: CASSLNSADTQYF
j_gene: TRBJ2-2; v_gene: TRBV11-2; d_gene: TRBD2; abundance: few; CDR3nt: TGTGCCAGCAGGCCACTAGCGGGGGCAAACACCGGGGAGCTGTTTTTT; CDR3aa: CASRPLAGANTGELFF
j_gene: TRBJ2-1; v_gene: TRBV24-1; d_gene: TRBD2; abundance: NA; CDR3nt: TGTGCCACCAGCGGGACTAGCGGGAGGGCCAACAATGAGCAGTTCTTC; CDR3aa: CATSGTSGRANNEQFF
j_gene: TRBJ1-1; v_gene: TRBV6-1; d_gene: NA; abundance: NA; CDR3nt: TGTGCCAGCAGTGAGCACAGGGATTCTGAAGCTTTCTTT; CDR3aa: CASSEHRDSEAFF
j_gene: TRBJ2-7; v_gene: TRBV7-9; d_gene: NA; abundance: NA; CDR3nt: TGTGCCAGCAGCCCGAGGGACACCTACTCCTACGAGCAGTACTTC; CDR3aa: CASSPRDTYSYEQYF
j_gene: TRBJ1-5; v_gene: TRBV4-2; d_gene: NA; abundance: few; CDR3nt: TGTGCCAGCAGCCAAGATCAGGGCCGGACCGATCAGCCCCAGCATTTT; CDR3aa: CASSQDQGRTDQPQHF
j_gene: TRBJ1-5; v_gene: TRBV6-5; d_gene: NA; abundance: NA; CDR3nt: TGTGCCAGCAGTTCTAGGAGCAATCAGCCCCAGCATTTT; CDR3aa: CASSSRSNQPQHF
j_gene: TRBJ1-1; v_gene: TRBV7-9; d_gene: NA; abundance: NA; CDR3nt: TGTGCCAGCAGCCCGCATGGGGCGGTAGCTTTCTTT; CDR3aa: CASSPHGAVAFF
j_gene: TRBJ2-7; v_gene: TRBV7-9; d_gene: NA; abundance: NA; CDR3nt: TGTGCCAGCAGCTTAGGGGGAGGCTTCGAGCAGTACTTC; CDR3aa: CASSLGGGFEQYF
j_gene: TRBJ1-1; v_gene: TRBV30; d_gene: NA; abundance: NA; CDR3nt: TGTGCCTGCAACACGCGACAGGTCAACACTGAAGCTTTCTTT; CDR3aa: CACNTRQVNTEAFF
j_gene: TRBJ2-1; v_gene: TRBV15; d_gene: TRBD2; abundance: NA; CDR3nt: TGTGCCACCAGCAGAGAGGGACTAGCGGGATTTGAGCAGTTCTTC; CDR3aa: CATSREGLAGFEQFF
j_gene: TRBJ1-1; v_gene: TRBV30; d_gene: TRBD1; abundance: NA; CDR3nt: TGTGCCCGGAGAACCCAAGGGGGCATGAACACTGAAGCTTTCTTT; CDR3aa: CARRTQGGMNTEAFF
j_gene: TRBJ2-7; v_gene: TRBV29-1; d_gene: NA; abundance: NA; CDR3nt: TGCAGCGTTGAGCTGGGGAGCTCCTACGAGCAGTACTTC; CDR3aa: CSVELGSSYEQYF
j_gene: TRBJ1-2; v_gene: TRBV5-1; d_gene: NA; abundance: NA; CDR3nt: TGCGCCAGCAGCGCGGAGGACAGCCGGAATGGCTACACCTTC; CDR3aa: CASSAEDSRNGYTF
j_gene: TRBJ2-7; v_gene: TRBV7-5; d_gene: NA; abundance: NA; CDR3nt: TGTGTCAGAAGCTTAGTCGGACCGACGGAGTGGGACGGGACAGGTGGCGAGCAGTACTTC; CDR3aa: CVRSLVGPTEWDGTGGEQYF
j_gene: TRBJ2-1; v_gene: TRBV19; d_gene: NA; abundance: NA; CDR3nt: TGTGCCAGTAGTGATCGACTAGACGAGCAGTTCTTC; CDR3aa: CASSDRLDEQFF
j_gene: TRBJ1-6; v_gene: TRBV5-4; d_gene: NA; abundance: NA; CDR3nt: TGTGCCAGCAGCTTGGATCAGGGGAGCTCCTATAATTCACCCCTCCACTTT; CDR3aa: CASSLDQGSSYNSPLHF
j_gene: TRBJ2-1; v_gene: TRBV2; d_gene: TRBD2; abundance: NA; CDR3nt: TGTGCCAGCATGAGACTGGGACTAGCGGGAGTCAATGAGCAGTTCTTC; CDR3aa: CASMRLGLAGVNEQFF
j_gene: TRBJ1-6; v_gene: TRBV5-4; d_gene: TRBD1; abundance: many; CDR3nt: TGTGCCAGCAGCTTGGACATAGGCAGGGGGCGCGGGTCACCCCTCCACTTT; CDR3aa: CASSLDIGRGRGSPLHF
j_gene: TRBJ1-1; v_gene: TRBV19; d_gene: TRBD1; abundance: NA; CDR3nt: TGTGCCAGTAGTACGTCCGGGACAGGGGTCGTAGCTTTCTTT; CDR3aa: CASSTSGTGVVAFF
j_gene: TRBJ2-5; v_gene: TRBV18; d_gene: NA; abundance: NA; CDR3nt: TGTGCCAGCTCACCAAGGCCCCCAGGGAACCTTGAGAAGACCCAGTACTTC; CDR3aa: CASSPRPPGNLEKTQYF
j_gene: TRBJ2-1; v_gene: TRBV14; d_gene: TRBD2; abundance: few; CDR3nt: TGTGCCAGCAGCCGACTAGCGCCATACAATGAGCAGTTCTTC; CDR3aa: CASSRLAPYNEQFF
j_gene: TRBJ1-5; v_gene: TRBV19; d_gene: TRBD1; abundance: NA; CDR3nt: TGTGCCAGTAAAACAAGCGGACAGGGGAGCAATCAGCCCCAGCATTTT; CDR3aa: CASKTSGQGSNQPQHF
j_gene: TRBJ2-2; v_gene: TRBV28; d_gene: TRBD1; abundance: NA; CDR3nt: TGTGCCAGCAGCGAGGGGGACAGGGGCAGGGAGCTGTTTTTT; CDR3aa: CASSEGDRGRELFF
j_gene: TRBJ2-1; v_gene: TRBV5-1; d_gene: NA; abundance: once; CDR3nt: TGCGCCAGCAGCTTCACAGGGATATACAATGAGCAGTTCTTC; CDR3aa: CASSFTGIYNEQFF
j_gene: TRBJ1-5; v_gene: TRBV6-2/TRBV6-3; d_gene: NA; abundance: NA; CDR3nt: TGTGCCAGCAGTTACGGTGCGGGGGTGAGCAATCAGCCCCAGCATTTT; CDR3aa: CASSYGAGVSNQPQHF
j_gene: TRBJ1-5; v_gene: TRBV3-1/TRBV3-2; d_gene: TRBD1; abundance: NA; CDR3nt: TGTGCCAGCAGCCGAGGGGGACAGGGCTTTTGGCCCCAGCATTTT; CDR3aa: CASSRGGQGFWPQHF
j_gene: TRBJ1-1; v_gene: TRBV2; d_gene: NA; abundance: NA; CDR3nt: TGTGCCAGCGAAGGACAGTTGAACACTGAAGCTTTCTTT; CDR3aa: CASEGQLNTEAFF
j_gene: TRBJ2-2; v_gene: TRBV5-1; d_gene: TRBD2; abundance: NA; CDR3nt: TGCGCCAGCAGCTTTAGCGGGAGGGCAGACACCGGGGAGCTGTTTTTT; CDR3aa: CASSFSGRADTGELFF
j_gene: TRBJ1-3; v_gene: TRBV28; d_gene: NA; abundance: NA; CDR3nt: TGTGCCAGCAGTTTACCTGGACAGAGCTCTGGAAACACCATATATTTT; CDR3aa: CASSLPGQSSGNTIYF
j_gene: TRBJ1-5; v_gene: TRBV30; d_gene: NA; abundance: NA; CDR3nt: TGTGCCTGGAGTCCATTGGACAGCTATCAGCCCCAGCATTTT; CDR3aa: CAWSPLDSYQPQHF
j_gene: TRBJ2-7; v_gene: TRBV19; d_gene: TRBD1; abundance: few; CDR3nt: TGTGCCAGTACTTACAGGGGCGAGCAGTACTTC; CDR3aa: CASTYRGEQYF
j_gene: TRBJ1-4; v_gene: TRBV27; d_gene: NA; abundance: NA; CDR3nt: TGTGCCAGCAGTGTACGACAGGTGCCAAATGAAAAACTGTTTTTT; CDR3aa: CASSVRQVPNEKLFF
j_gene: TRBJ2-7; v_gene: TRBV5-1; d_gene: NA; abundance: NA; CDR3nt: TGCGCCAGCAGCGAACAGGGGGCAGGGTCTAGCGGGCTATCGCAGCAGTACTTC; CDR3aa: CASSEQGAGSSGLSQQYF